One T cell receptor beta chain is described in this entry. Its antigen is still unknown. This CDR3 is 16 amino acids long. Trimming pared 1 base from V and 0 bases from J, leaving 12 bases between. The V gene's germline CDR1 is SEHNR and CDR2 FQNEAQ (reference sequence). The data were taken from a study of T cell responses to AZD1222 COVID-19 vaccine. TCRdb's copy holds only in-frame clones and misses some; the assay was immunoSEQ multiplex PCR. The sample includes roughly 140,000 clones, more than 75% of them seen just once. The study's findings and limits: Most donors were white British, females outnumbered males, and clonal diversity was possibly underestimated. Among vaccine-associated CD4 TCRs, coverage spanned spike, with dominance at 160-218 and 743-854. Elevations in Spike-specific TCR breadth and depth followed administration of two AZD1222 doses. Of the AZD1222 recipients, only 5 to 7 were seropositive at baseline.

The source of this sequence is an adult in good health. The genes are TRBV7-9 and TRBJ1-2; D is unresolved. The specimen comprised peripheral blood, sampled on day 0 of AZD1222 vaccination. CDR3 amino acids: CASSLVSAEANYGYTF. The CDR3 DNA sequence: TGTGCCAGCAGCTTAGTTTCGGCAGAAGCTAACTATGGCTACACCTTC. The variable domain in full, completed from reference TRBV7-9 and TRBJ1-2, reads DTGVSQNPRHKITKRGQNVTFRCDPISEHNRLYWYRQTLGQGPEFLTYFQNEAQLEKSRLLSDRFSAERPKGSFSTLEIQRTEQGDSAMYLCASSLVSAEANYGYTFGSGTRLTVV.